The source of this TCR beta chain is a study of CD4+ T cells in melanoma. The ends were cut back, 2 bases at V and 2 bases at J, with 6 bases in the middle. In germline, CDR1 is MNHEY, CDR2 SMNVEV (reference sequence). The CDR3 runs 13 residues. Method: immunoSEQ multiplex PCR; TCRdb's copy keeps in-frame clones and lacks some. The data show about 55,000 clones, 60% to 80% seen once. Regarding the study as a whole: Diverse differentiation states were reported for melanoma neoantigen-specific CD4+ T cells. CD8+ T cell, macrophage and B cell function reportedly correlated with neoantigen-specific CD4+ T cells.

Turning to this clone: No antigen is known for it.

The material sequenced was tumor tissue. This receptor was identified in a human donor with melanoma. V usage is TRBV27 and J usage is TRBJ2-5, with D unresolved. As DNA, the CDR3 is TGTGCCAGCAGTTTAGGCCTTCAAGAGACCCAGTACTTC. Translated: CASSLGLQETQYF.